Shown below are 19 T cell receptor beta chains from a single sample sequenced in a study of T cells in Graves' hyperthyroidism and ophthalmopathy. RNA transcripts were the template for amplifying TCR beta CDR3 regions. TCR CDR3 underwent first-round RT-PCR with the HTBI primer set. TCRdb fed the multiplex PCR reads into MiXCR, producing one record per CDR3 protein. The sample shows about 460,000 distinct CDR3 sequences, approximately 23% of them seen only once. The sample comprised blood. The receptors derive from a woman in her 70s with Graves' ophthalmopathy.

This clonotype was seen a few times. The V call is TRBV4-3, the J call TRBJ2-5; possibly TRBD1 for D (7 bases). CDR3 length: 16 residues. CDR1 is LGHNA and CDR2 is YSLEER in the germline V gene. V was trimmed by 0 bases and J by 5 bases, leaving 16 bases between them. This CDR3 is CASSQDGVAGGETQYF. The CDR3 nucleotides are TGCGCCAGCAGCCAAGACGGCGTGGCAGGGGGGGAGACCCAGTACTTC.

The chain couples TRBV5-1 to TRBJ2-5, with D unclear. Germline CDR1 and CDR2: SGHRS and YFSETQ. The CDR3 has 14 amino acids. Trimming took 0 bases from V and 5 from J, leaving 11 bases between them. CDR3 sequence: CASSLGRPEETQYF. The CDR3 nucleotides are TGCGCCAGCAGCTTGGGCCGCCCTGAGGAGACCCAGTACTTC.

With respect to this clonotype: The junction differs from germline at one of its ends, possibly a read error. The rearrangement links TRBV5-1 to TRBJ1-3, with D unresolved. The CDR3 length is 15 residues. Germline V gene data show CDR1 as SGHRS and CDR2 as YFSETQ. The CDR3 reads CASGLACDTGNTLYF. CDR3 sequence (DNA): TGCGCCAGCGGCTTGGCCTGTGATACTGGAAACACCTTATATTTT.

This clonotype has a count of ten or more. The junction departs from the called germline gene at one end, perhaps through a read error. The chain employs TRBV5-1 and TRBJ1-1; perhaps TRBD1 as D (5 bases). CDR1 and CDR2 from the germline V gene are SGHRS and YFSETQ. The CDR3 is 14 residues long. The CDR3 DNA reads TGTGCCAGCAGTTTGGGGGGGTTAAACACTGAAGCTTTCTTT. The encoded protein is CASSLGGLNTEAFF.

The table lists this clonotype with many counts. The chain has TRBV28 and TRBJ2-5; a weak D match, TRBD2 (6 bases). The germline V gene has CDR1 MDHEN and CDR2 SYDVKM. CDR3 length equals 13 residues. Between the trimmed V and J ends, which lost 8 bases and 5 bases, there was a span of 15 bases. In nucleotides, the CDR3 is TGTGCCAGCTTTCGAGGGAGGTTGGAGACCCAGTACTTC. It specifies CASFRGRLETQYF.

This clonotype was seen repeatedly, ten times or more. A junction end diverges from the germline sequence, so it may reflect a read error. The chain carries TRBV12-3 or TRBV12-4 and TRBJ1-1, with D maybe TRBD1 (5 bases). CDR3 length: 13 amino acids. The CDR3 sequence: CASSLVRGGEAFF. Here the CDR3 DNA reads TGTGCCAGCAGCTTAGTCCGGGGCGGTGAAGCTTTCTTT.

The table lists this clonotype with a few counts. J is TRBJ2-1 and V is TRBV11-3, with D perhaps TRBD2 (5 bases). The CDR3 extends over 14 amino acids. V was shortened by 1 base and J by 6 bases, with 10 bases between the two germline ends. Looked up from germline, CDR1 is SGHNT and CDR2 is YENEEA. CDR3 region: CASSLAAGTNEQFF. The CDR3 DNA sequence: TGTGCCAGCAGCTTAGCGGCGGGCACCAATGAGCAGTTCTTC.

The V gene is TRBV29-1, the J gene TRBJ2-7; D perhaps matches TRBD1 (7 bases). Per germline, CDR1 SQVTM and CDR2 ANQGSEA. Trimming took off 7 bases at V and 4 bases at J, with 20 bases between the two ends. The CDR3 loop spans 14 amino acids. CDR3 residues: CSARGGGQSYEQYF. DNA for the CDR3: TGCAGCGCGAGAGGAGGGGGACAGAGTTACGAGCAGTACTTC.

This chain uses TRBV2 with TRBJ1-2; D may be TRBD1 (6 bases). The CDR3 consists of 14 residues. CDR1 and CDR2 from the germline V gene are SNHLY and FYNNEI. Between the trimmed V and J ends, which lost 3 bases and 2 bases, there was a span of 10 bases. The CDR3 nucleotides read TGTGCCAGCAGTGAGAGGCAGGGGAACTATGGCTACACCTTC. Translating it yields CASSERQGNYGYTF.

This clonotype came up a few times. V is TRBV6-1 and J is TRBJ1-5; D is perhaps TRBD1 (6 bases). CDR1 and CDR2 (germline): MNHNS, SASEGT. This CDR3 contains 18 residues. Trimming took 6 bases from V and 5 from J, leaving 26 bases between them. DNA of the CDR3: TGTGCCAGCAGCCTCCTAAATCCGCAGGGGTGGTCGCATCAGCCCCAGCATTTT. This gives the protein CASSLLNPQGWSHQPQHF.

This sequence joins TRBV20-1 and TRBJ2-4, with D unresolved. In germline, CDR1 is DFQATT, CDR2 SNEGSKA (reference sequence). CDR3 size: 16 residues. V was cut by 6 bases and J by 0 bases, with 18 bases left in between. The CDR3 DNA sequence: TGCAGTGCCATGGGGAATCTAGGGCTAGCCAAAAACATTCAGTACTTC. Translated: CSAMGNLGLAKNIQYF.

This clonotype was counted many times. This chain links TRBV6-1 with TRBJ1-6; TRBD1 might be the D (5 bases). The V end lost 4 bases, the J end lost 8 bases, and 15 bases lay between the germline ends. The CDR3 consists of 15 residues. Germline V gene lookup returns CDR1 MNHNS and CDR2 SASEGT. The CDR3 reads CASSAGLDGYSPLHF. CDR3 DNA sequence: TGTGCCAGCAGTGCGGGACTGGATGGGTATTCACCCCTCCACTTT.

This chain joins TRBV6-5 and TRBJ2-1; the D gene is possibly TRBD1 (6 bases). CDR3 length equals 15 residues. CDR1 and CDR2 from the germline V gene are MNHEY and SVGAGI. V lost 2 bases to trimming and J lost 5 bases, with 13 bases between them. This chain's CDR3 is CASSYRGSPHNEQFF. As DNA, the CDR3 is TGTGCCAGCAGTTACAGGGGGTCGCCTCACAATGAGCAGTTCTTC.

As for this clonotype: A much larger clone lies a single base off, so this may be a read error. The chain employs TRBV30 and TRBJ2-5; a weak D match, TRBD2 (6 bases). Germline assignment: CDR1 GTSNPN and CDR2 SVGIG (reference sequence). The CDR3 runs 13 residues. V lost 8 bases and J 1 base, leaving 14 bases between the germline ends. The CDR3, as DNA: TGTGCCCGGGAGCCGGGACTCCAAGAGACCCAGTACTTC. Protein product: CAREPGLQETQYF.

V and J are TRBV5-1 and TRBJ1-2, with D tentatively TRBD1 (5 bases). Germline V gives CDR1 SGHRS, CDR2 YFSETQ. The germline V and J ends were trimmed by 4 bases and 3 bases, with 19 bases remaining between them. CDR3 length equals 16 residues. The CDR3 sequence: CASSQAYSTEHYGYTF. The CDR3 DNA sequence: TGCGCCAGCAGCCAAGCTTACTCGACAGAGCACTATGGCTACACCTTC.

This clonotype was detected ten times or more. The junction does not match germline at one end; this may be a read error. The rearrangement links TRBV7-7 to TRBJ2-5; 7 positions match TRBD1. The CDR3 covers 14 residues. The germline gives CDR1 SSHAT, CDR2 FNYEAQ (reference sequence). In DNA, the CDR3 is TGTGCTAGCAGCCGGGACAGCCGACAAGAGACCCAGTACTTC. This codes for CASSRDSRQETQYF.

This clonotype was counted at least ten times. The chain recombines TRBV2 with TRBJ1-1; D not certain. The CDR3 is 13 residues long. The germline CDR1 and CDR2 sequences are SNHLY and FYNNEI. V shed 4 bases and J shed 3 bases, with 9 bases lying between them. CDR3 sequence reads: CASSASGYTEAFF. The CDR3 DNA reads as TGTGCCAGCAGTGCTTCGGGGTACACTGAAGCTTTCTTT. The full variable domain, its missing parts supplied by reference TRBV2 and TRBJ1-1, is EPEVTQTPSHQVTQMGQEVILRCVPISNHLYFYWYRQILGQKVEFLVSFYNNEISEKSEIFDDQFSVERPDGSNFTLKIRSTKLEDSAMYFCASSASGYTEAFFGQGTRLTVV.

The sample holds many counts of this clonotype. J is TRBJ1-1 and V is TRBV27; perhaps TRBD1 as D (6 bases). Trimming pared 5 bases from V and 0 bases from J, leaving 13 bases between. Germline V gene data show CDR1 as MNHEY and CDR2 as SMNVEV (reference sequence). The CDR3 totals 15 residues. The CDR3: CASSPYTGMNTEAFF. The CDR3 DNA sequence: TGTGCCAGCAGTCCATACACAGGGATGAACACTGAAGCTTTCTTT.

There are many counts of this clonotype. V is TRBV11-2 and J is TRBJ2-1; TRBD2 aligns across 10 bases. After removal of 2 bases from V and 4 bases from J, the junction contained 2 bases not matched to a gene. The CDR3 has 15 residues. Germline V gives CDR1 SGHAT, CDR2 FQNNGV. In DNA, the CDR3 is TGTGCCAGCAGCTTACAACTAGCGGGGTACAATGAGCAGTTCTTC. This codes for CASSLQLAGYNEQFF. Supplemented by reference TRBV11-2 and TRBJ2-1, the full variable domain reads EAGVAQSPRYKIIEKRQSVAFWCNPISGHATLYWYQQILGQGPKLLIQFQNNGVVDDSQLPKDRFSAERLKGVDSTLKIQPAKLEDSAVYLCASSLQLAGYNEQFFGPGTRLTVL.